Shown below are 2 T cell receptor beta chains from a single sample sequenced in a study of T cells in Graves' hyperthyroidism and ophthalmopathy. TCR beta CDR3 regions were amplified from RNA. During a first-round RT-PCR of the TCR CDR3, the HTBI primer set was used. TCRdb itself ran the multiplex PCR reads through MiXCR, one entry per CDR3 protein. This table holds over 450,000 distinct CDR3 sequences, over 15% found once. Sequencing was done on a sample of blood. Source of these receptors: a woman aged 18-29 years with Graves' ophthalmopathy.

This clonotype has a handful of counts. The chain uses TRBV6-1 and TRBJ2-7; TRBD1 might be the D (6 bases). Germline CDR1 reads MNHNS; CDR2 reads SASEGT. V gave up 5 bases and J gave up 5 bases, with 13 bases separating them. The CDR3 runs to 13 residues. In DNA, the CDR3 is TGTGCCAGCAGTACCCGGACAGTGGACGAGCAGTACTTC. Translation: CASSTRTVDEQYF.

There are many counts of this clonotype. This chain joins TRBV5-8 and TRBJ1-1, with a possible D match to TRBD1 (6 bases). V was shortened by 2 bases and J by 0 bases, with 11 bases between the two germline ends. The germline CDR1 and CDR2 sequences are SGHTS and YDEGEE. This CDR3 is built from 15 residues. CDR3 nucleotides: TGTGCCAGCAGCTTACCAGGGGAAGTGAACACTGAAGCTTTCTTT. This codes for CASSLPGEVNTEAFF.